Listed below are T cell receptor beta chains from one sample, sequenced in a study of regulatory T cells in long-lasting Graves disease. MiXCR, applied by TCRdb to the multiplex PCR reads, yields one record per CDR3 protein. The sample holds about 610,000 distinct CDR3 sequences, 16% seen once. These data are also associated with another study on T cells in Graves' hyperthyroidism and ophthalmopathy.

Sequences were derived from peripheral blood mononuclear cells (PBMCs), sampled at new diagnosis, from a patient treated with antithyroid drugs. The receptors were gathered from a man between 18 and 29 years old with Graves disease. Each CDR3 is given with its conserved first and last residue. The D gene is left open where the match is weak. The size field is filled for only some rows; it gives once, few, many or a size class.

abundance: -; d_gene: -; j_gene: TRBJ2-7; v_gene: TRBV10-3; CDR3aa: CAISNSRYEQYF; CDR3nt: TGTGCCATCAGCAACTCTAGGTACGAGCAGTACTTC
abundance: many; d_gene: TRBD2; j_gene: TRBJ2-7; v_gene: TRBV5-1; CDR3aa: CASSVAGVYEQYF; CDR3nt: TGCGCCAGCAGTGTAGCGGGAGTCTACGAGCAGTACTTC
abundance: many; d_gene: TRBD1; j_gene: TRBJ2-2; v_gene: TRBV12-3/TRBV12-4; CDR3aa: CASSARHGTGGRSGTGELFF; CDR3nt: TGTGCCAGCAGTGCACGTCACGGGACAGGGGGCCGATCGGGCACCGGGGAGCTGTTTTTT
abundance: -; d_gene: -; j_gene: TRBJ2-2; v_gene: TRBV19; CDR3aa: CASSIPPGGTLFANTGELFF; CDR3nt: TGTGCCAGTAGTATACCCCCCGGCGGAACTTTATTCGCGAACACCGGGGAGCTGTTTTTT
abundance: -; d_gene: TRBD1; j_gene: TRBJ1-4; v_gene: TRBV6-9; CDR3aa: CASSYRSGQINEKLFF; CDR3nt: TGTGCCAGCAGTTACCGGTCGGGACAGATTAATGAAAAACTGTTTTTT
abundance: many; d_gene: -; j_gene: TRBJ2-7; v_gene: TRBV27; CDR3aa: CASSYGGVAYEQYF; CDR3nt: TGTGCCAGCAGTTACGGAGGAGTTGCCTACGAGCAGTACTTC
abundance: -; d_gene: TRBD1; j_gene: TRBJ1-1; v_gene: TRBV6-2/TRBV6-3; CDR3aa: CASSEETGNGEGATEAFF; CDR3nt: TGTGCCAGCAGTGAGGAAACAGGGAACGGGGAGGGGGCTACTGAAGCTTTCTTT
abundance: many; d_gene: -; j_gene: TRBJ2-5; v_gene: TRBV18; CDR3aa: CASSPPTSRETQYF; CDR3nt: TGTGCCAGCTCACCACCGACTAGTCGAGAGACCCAGTACTTC
abundance: many; d_gene: TRBD1; j_gene: TRBJ2-7; v_gene: TRBV6-1; CDR3aa: CASTPDRFTYEQYF; CDR3nt: TGTGCCAGCACCCCGGACAGGTTTACCTACGAGCAGTACTTC
abundance: few; d_gene: -; j_gene: TRBJ1-2; v_gene: TRBV7-8; CDR3aa: CASSPGLYLDYGYTF; CDR3nt: TGTGCCAGCAGCCCCGGACTATACCTCGACTATGGCTACACCTTC
abundance: many; d_gene: -; j_gene: TRBJ1-6; v_gene: TRBV9; CDR3aa: CASSVDGGTLHF; CDR3nt: TGTGCCAGCAGCGTAGATGGGGGGACCCTCCACTTT
abundance: many; d_gene: -; j_gene: TRBJ2-7; v_gene: TRBV28; CDR3aa: CASGTSDYEQYF; CDR3nt: TGTGCCAGCGGGACATCAGACTACGAGCAGTACTTC
abundance: few; d_gene: TRBD1; j_gene: TRBJ1-5; v_gene: TRBV6-1; CDR3aa: CASRPGQGASQPQHF; CDR3nt: TGTGCCAGCAGGCCGGGACAGGGGGCGAGTCAGCCCCAGCATTTT
abundance: many; d_gene: -; j_gene: TRBJ2-1; v_gene: TRBV7-9; CDR3aa: CASKGIRGIDDEQFF; CDR3nt: TGTGCCAGCAAGGGGATCAGGGGAATAGACGATGAGCAGTTCTTC
abundance: many; d_gene: -; j_gene: TRBJ2-7; v_gene: TRBV6-1; CDR3aa: CASRDAPGSVGSYEQYF; CDR3nt: TGTGCCAGCAGGGACGCCCCTGGCAGCGTGGGCTCCTACGAGCAGTACTTC
abundance: -; d_gene: TRBD2; j_gene: TRBJ2-1; v_gene: TRBV25-1; CDR3aa: CASSEGILAGVGEQFF; CDR3nt: TGTGCCAGCAGTGAAGGGATACTAGCGGGAGTTGGTGAGCAGTTCTTC
abundance: -; d_gene: TRBD1; j_gene: TRBJ1-3; v_gene: TRBV20-1; CDR3aa: CSADRAGNTIYF; CDR3nt: TGCAGTGCCGACAGGGCCGGAAACACCATATATTTT
abundance: few; d_gene: -; j_gene: TRBJ2-1; v_gene: TRBV3-1; CDR3aa: CASSQDRGGVTSYNEQFF; CDR3nt: TGTGCCAGCAGCCAAGATAGGGGGGGGGTCACCTCCTACAATGAGCAGTTCTTC
abundance: many; d_gene: -; j_gene: TRBJ2-2; v_gene: TRBV9; CDR3aa: CASSVGGHPNTGELFF; CDR3nt: TGTGCCAGCAGCGTAGGGGGACACCCGAACACCGGGGAGCTGTTTTTT
abundance: few; d_gene: -; j_gene: TRBJ2-1; v_gene: TRBV29-1; CDR3aa: CSVAGAYNEQFF; CDR3nt: TGCAGCGTTGCGGGGGCCTACAATGAGCAGTTCTTC
abundance: many; d_gene: TRBD2; j_gene: TRBJ2-7; v_gene: TRBV20-1; CDR3aa: CSARKPSGYYEQYF; CDR3nt: TGCAGTGCTAGGAAGCCTAGCGGCTACTACGAGCAGTACTTC
abundance: -; d_gene: -; j_gene: TRBJ2-7; v_gene: TRBV7-9; CDR3aa: CASSLGVREGEQYF; CDR3nt: TGTGCCAGCAGCTTAGGAGTTCGGGAAGGCGAGCAGTACTTC
abundance: many; d_gene: TRBD2; j_gene: TRBJ2-7; v_gene: TRBV7-3; CDR3aa: CASSLLPGGSYEQYF; CDR3nt: TGTGCCAGCAGCTTATTGCCGGGGGGCTCCTACGAGCAGTACTTC
abundance: many; d_gene: TRBD1; j_gene: TRBJ1-2; v_gene: TRBV12-3/TRBV12-4; CDR3aa: CASSQTGSYGYTF; CDR3nt: TGTGCCAGCAGTCAGACAGGGAGCTATGGCTACACCTTC
abundance: -; d_gene: -; j_gene: TRBJ2-7; v_gene: TRBV20-1; CDR3aa: CSAGRAGIEQYF; CDR3nt: TGCAGTGCTGGACGAGCAGGTATCGAGCAGTACTTC
abundance: many; d_gene: -; j_gene: TRBJ1-2; v_gene: TRBV2; CDR3aa: CASPGSNYGYTF; CDR3nt: TGTGCCAGTCCGGGATCAAACTATGGCTACACCTTC
abundance: -; d_gene: TRBD2; j_gene: TRBJ2-1; v_gene: TRBV20-1; CDR3aa: CSARELATDYNEQFF; CDR3nt: TGCAGTGCTAGAGAACTAGCGACGGACTACAATGAGCAGTTCTTC
abundance: few; d_gene: TRBD1; j_gene: TRBJ1-1; v_gene: TRBV6-1; CDR3aa: CASSPYPGQLNTEAFF; CDR3nt: TGTGCCAGCAGTCCCTATCCGGGACAGCTGAACACTGAAGCTTTCTTT
abundance: many; d_gene: -; j_gene: TRBJ2-3; v_gene: TRBV11-2; CDR3aa: CASSLERLSDTQYF; CDR3nt: TGTGCCAGCAGCTTAGAGCGGTTATCGGATACGCAGTATTTT
abundance: -; d_gene: -; j_gene: TRBJ1-3; v_gene: TRBV28; CDR3aa: CASSPYEGSGNTIYF; CDR3nt: TGTGCCAGCAGTCCCTATGAGGGATCTGGAAACACCATATATTTT
abundance: many; d_gene: TRBD2; j_gene: TRBJ2-3; v_gene: TRBV28; CDR3aa: CASTLTSGSTDTQYF; CDR3nt: TGTGCCAGCACCTTGACTAGCGGGAGCACAGATACGCAGTATTTT
abundance: -; d_gene: -; j_gene: TRBJ2-4; v_gene: TRBV18; CDR3aa: CASSPGLIAKNIQYF; CDR3nt: TGTGCCAGCTCACCGGGACTCATAGCCAAAAACATTCAGTACTTC
abundance: few; d_gene: -; j_gene: TRBJ1-2; v_gene: TRBV19; CDR3aa: CASSILQANYDYTF; CDR3nt: TGTGCCAGTAGTATTCTTCAAGCTAACTATGACTACACCTTC
abundance: -; d_gene: TRBD2; j_gene: TRBJ2-7; v_gene: TRBV28; CDR3aa: CASSLSAGGGEQYF; CDR3nt: TGTGCCAGCAGTTTGAGTGCGGGGGGCGGCGAGCAGTACTTC
abundance: few; d_gene: -; j_gene: TRBJ2-2; v_gene: TRBV15; CDR3aa: CAASLGGTDTGELFF; CDR3nt: TGTGCCGCCAGCTTAGGAGGGACAGACACCGGGGAGCTGTTTTTT
abundance: once; d_gene: -; j_gene: TRBJ2-5; v_gene: TRBV27; CDR3aa: CASSLYDQETQYF; CDR3nt: TGTGCCAGCAGTCTGTACGACCAAGAGACCCAGTACTTC
abundance: few; d_gene: -; j_gene: TRBJ2-5; v_gene: TRBV24-1; CDR3aa: CATSGTAEETQYF; CDR3nt: TGTGCCACCAGTGGGACAGCTGAAGAGACCCAGTACTTC
abundance: few; d_gene: -; j_gene: TRBJ2-1; v_gene: TRBV7-2; CDR3aa: CASSLEWDSFSNEQFF; CDR3nt: TGTGCCAGCAGCTTAGAGTGGGACTCGTTTAGCAATGAGCAGTTCTTC
abundance: -; d_gene: -; j_gene: TRBJ1-1; v_gene: TRBV30; CDR3aa: CALIRGALMNTEAFF; CDR3nt: TGTGCCTTGATTAGGGGCGCGCTAATGAACACTGAAGCTTTCTTT
abundance: -; d_gene: TRBD1; j_gene: TRBJ2-1; v_gene: TRBV12-3/TRBV12-4; CDR3aa: CASSKRTGSYNEQFF; CDR3nt: TGTGCCAGCAGCAAACGGACAGGGTCCTACAATGAGCAGTTCTTC
abundance: many; d_gene: -; j_gene: TRBJ2-1; v_gene: TRBV7-9; CDR3aa: CASSLEVLDARYNEQFF; CDR3nt: TGTGCCAGCAGCTTAGAAGTTTTGGACGCCAGGTACAATGAGCAGTTCTTC
abundance: -; d_gene: -; j_gene: TRBJ2-5; v_gene: TRBV3-1; CDR3aa: CASSPFGIPETQYF; CDR3nt: TGTGCCAGCAGCCCCTTCGGTATCCCAGAGACCCAGTACTTC
abundance: many; d_gene: -; j_gene: TRBJ2-1; v_gene: TRBV3-1; CDR3aa: CASSRNQNSYNEQFF; CDR3nt: TGTGCCAGCAGCCGCAACCAAAACTCCTACAATGAGCAGTTCTTC
abundance: few; d_gene: -; j_gene: TRBJ1-4; v_gene: TRBV12-3/TRBV12-4; CDR3aa: CATPTERATNEKLFF; CDR3nt: TGTGCGACCCCGACAGAGCGTGCAACTAATGAAAAACTGTTTTTT
abundance: many; d_gene: TRBD1; j_gene: TRBJ1-2; v_gene: TRBV15; CDR3aa: CATSRDQDRVDGYTF; CDR3nt: TGTGCCACCAGCAGAGACCAAGACAGGGTTGATGGCTACACCTTC
abundance: many; d_gene: -; j_gene: TRBJ2-5; v_gene: TRBV12-5; CDR3aa: CASGPVTAVRETQYF; CDR3nt: TGTGCTAGTGGCCCCGTTACAGCGGTGAGAGAGACCCAGTACTTC
abundance: many; d_gene: -; j_gene: TRBJ2-6; v_gene: TRBV12-3/TRBV12-4; CDR3aa: CASSPGANVLTF; CDR3nt: TGTGCCAGCAGTCCCGGGGCCAACGTCCTGACTTTC
abundance: -; d_gene: TRBD2; j_gene: TRBJ2-3; v_gene: TRBV10-2; CDR3aa: CASSGSNLAASTDTQYF; CDR3nt: TGCGCCAGCAGTGGATCCAACCTAGCGGCTAGCACAGATACGCAGTATTTT
abundance: -; d_gene: TRBD1; j_gene: TRBJ2-7; v_gene: TRBV5-1; CDR3aa: CASSPNGQGSYEQYF; CDR3nt: TGCGCCAGCAGTCCCAACGGACAGGGTTCCTACGAGCAGTACTTC
abundance: -; d_gene: -; j_gene: TRBJ1-1; v_gene: TRBV6-1; CDR3aa: CASTLGGENTEAFF; CDR3nt: TGTGCCAGTACCTTAGGGGGGGAGAACACTGAAGCTTTCTTT
abundance: many; d_gene: TRBD2; j_gene: TRBJ2-5; v_gene: TRBV12-3/TRBV12-4; CDR3aa: CASSSGLAGGATQYF; CDR3nt: TGTGCCAGCAGTTCGGGACTAGCGGGAGGAGCGACCCAGTACTTC